The clone carrying this T cell receptor beta chain was seen ten or more times. This record comes from a study of spatial heterogeneity in lung cancer. The length of the CDR3 is 18 residues. V lost 2 bases and J 0 bases, leaving 17 bases between the germline ends. Specified time point: sample taken at primary tumor resection. Untreated early-stage non-small cell lung cancer patients, over 55 in total, were the donors. From tumor, nontumor lung or frozen PBMC, whole RNA was taken unsorted for sequencing. Each TCR cDNA molecule bore a unique molecular identifier. TCRdb passed the 5' RACE reads through MiXCR, listing each CDR3 protein once. The sample consists of a few thousand distinct CDR3 sequences, 7.9% of them appearing once.

This chain uses TRBV12-3 or TRBV12-4 with TRBJ1-3, with a possible D match to TRBD1 (5 bases). The clonotype was recovered from a male donor with early-stage non-small cell lung cancer. The source material was normal lung tissue next to the tumor, sampled at surgery. CDR3 sequence (DNA): TGTGCCAGCAGTTTATGGAGGGAATGGGGGTCCTCTGGAAACACCATATATTTT. Its translation is CASSLWREWGSSGNTIYF.